A selection of T cell receptor beta chains follows, all from one sample in a study of identical twins. TCRdb passed the 5' RACE reads through MiXCR, listing each CDR3 protein once. The data show hundreds of thousands of distinct CDR3 sequences, about 24% seen once. Another study also made use of these data, one on T cells expressing NK-cell markers.

The sample consisted of CD4+ T cells sorted from blood. The source is a woman under 30 in good health. The CDR3 runs from the conserved cysteine through the conserved F or W. Each record gives: D gene, V gene, J gene, clone size, CDR3 protein, CDR3 DNA. A D gene is named only where the DNA matches it firmly. Clone size appears in some rows only: once, few, many, or a class for an expanded clone.

.	TRBV6-1	TRBJ2-7	few	CASTRNQGWSYEQYF	TGTGCCAGCACCCGTAATCAGGGTTGGAGCTACGAGCAGTACTTC
.	TRBV6-1	TRBJ2-7	.	CASRKTGKEEQYF	TGTGCCAGCAGAAAAACAGGGAAGGAGGAGCAGTACTTC
.	TRBV12-3/TRBV12-4	TRBJ1-2	once	CASSLGGGSTF	TGTGCCAGCAGTTTAGGGGGAGGCTCCACCTTC
.	TRBV20-1	TRBJ2-3	few	CSARDPSNTQYF	TGCAGTGCTAGAGACCCTAGCAATACGCAGTATTTT
TRBD2	TRBV5-1	TRBJ2-7	.	CASSLSGGPEPQYF	TGCGCCAGCAGCTTGTCGGGGGGACCCGAACCGCAGTACTTC
TRBD2	TRBV20-1	TRBJ2-1	.	CSASSGGVSNEQFF	TGCAGTGCTAGTAGCGGGGGGGTCTCAAATGAGCAGTTCTTC
TRBD1	TRBV4-3	TRBJ2-7	.	CASSVGQGGYEQYF	TGCGCCAGCAGCGTCGGACAGGGTGGGTACGAGCAGTACTTC
.	TRBV20-1	TRBJ1-5	few	CSARGPGEQPQHF	TGCAGTGCTAGAGGACCGGGGGAACAGCCCCAGCATTTT
.	TRBV28	TRBJ2-4	.	CASSLYSSIQYF	TGTGCCAGCAGTTTATATAGTTCCATTCAGTACTTC
.	TRBV19	TRBJ2-6	.	CASSRVSPSGANVLTF	TGTGCCAGTAGTAGGGTCAGCCCCTCTGGGGCCAACGTCCTGACTTTC
.	TRBV7-9	TRBJ2-1	few	CASRKGTDNEQFF	TGTGCCAGCAGAAAAGGGACCGATAATGAGCAGTTCTTC
TRBD1	TRBV7-2	TRBJ1-1	.	CASSLRQGEAFF	TGTGCCAGCAGCTTACGACAGGGTGAAGCTTTCTTT
.	TRBV3-1	TRBJ2-1	once	CASSQVVDPYNEQFF	TGTGCCAGCAGCCAAGTAGTGGACCCCTACAATGAGCAGTTCTTC
.	TRBV15	TRBJ2-7	.	CATSSDTSHPYEQYF	TGTGCCACCAGCAGTGATACTAGCCACCCTTACGAGCAGTACTTC
.	TRBV3-1	TRBJ1-2	few	CASSQARDGYGYTF	TGTGCCAGCAGCCAGGCCCGGGACGGTTATGGCTACACCTTC
TRBD1	TRBV2	TRBJ2-3	.	CASSARDRVTDTQYF	TGTGCCAGCAGTGCCCGGGACAGGGTCACAGATACGCAGTATTTT
TRBD2	TRBV12-3/TRBV12-4	TRBJ2-5	few	CASRTSGETQYF	TGTGCCTCTCGGACTAGCGGAGAGACCCAGTACTTC
TRBD1	TRBV7-9	TRBJ2-7	.	CASSGRTGDYEHYF	TGTGCCAGCAGCGGTAGGACAGGGGACTACGAGCATTACTTC
.	TRBV10-3	TRBJ1-3	few	CATRQADSGNTIYF	TGTGCCACCCGGCAGGCCGACTCTGGAAACACCATATATTTT
.	TRBV7-9	TRBJ2-5	.	CASSKGSVGQETQYF	TGTGCCAGCAGCAAGGGGTCGGTAGGGCAAGAGACCCAGTACTTC
.	TRBV29-1	TRBJ1-1	few	CSVEGHWGDTEAFF	TGCAGCGTTGAAGGGCATTGGGGGGACACTGAAGCTTTCTTT
.	TRBV11-2	TRBJ2-1	.	CASSPITGSSNEQFF	TGTGCCAGCAGCCCTATCACCGGGTCAAGCAATGAGCAGTTCTTC
.	TRBV6-5	TRBJ1-3	few	CASSYRQSLGNTIYF	TGTGCCAGCAGTTATCGACAGAGTCTTGGAAACACCATATATTTT
.	TRBV6-5	TRBJ2-2	.	CASSYSAGELFF	TGTGCCAGCAGTTACTCCGCCGGGGAGCTGTTTTTT
TRBD1	TRBV5-1	TRBJ1-1	.	CASSRGQVNTEAFF	TGCGCCAGCAGCCGTGGACAGGTGAACACTGAAGCTTTCTTT
TRBD1	TRBV27	TRBJ2-7	few	CASSLGGTGPYEQYF	TGTGCCAGCAGTTTAGGCGGGACAGGTCCCTACGAGCAGTACTTC
.	TRBV6-5	TRBJ2-3	.	CASGESTDTQYF	TGTGCCAGCGGGGAAAGCACAGATACGCAGTATTTT
.	TRBV12-3/TRBV12-4	TRBJ1-6	few	CASSFTDNSPLHF	TGTGCCAGCAGTTTCACGGATAATTCACCCCTCCACTTT
TRBD1	TRBV7-9	TRBJ2-7	.	CASSRQGIHEQYF	TGTGCCAGCAGCAGACAGGGGATCCACGAGCAGTACTTC
TRBD2	TRBV7-9	TRBJ2-5	.	CAGDTVGGKETQYF	TGTGCCGGCGACACGGTGGGGGGGAAAGAGACCCAGTACTTC
.	TRBV4-3	TRBJ2-5	.	CASSLFRSGLETQYF	TGCGCCAGCAGCCTTTTCAGGAGCGGGTTAGAGACCCAGTACTTC
TRBD1	TRBV12-3/TRBV12-4	TRBJ2-2	few	CASSLEAQGGNTGELFF	TGTGCCAGCAGTTTAGAGGCACAGGGGGGTAACACCGGGGAGCTGTTTTTT
.	TRBV12-3/TRBV12-4	TRBJ2-3	.	CASSVGASPDTQYF	TGTGCCAGCAGTGTCGGGGCCTCACCGGATACGCAGTATTTT
.	TRBV3-1	TRBJ2-5	few	CASSQWIGGLQETQYF	TGTGCCAGCAGCCAGTGGATTGGGGGACTCCAAGAGACCCAGTACTTC
.	TRBV5-1	TRBJ2-7	many	CASSFDGKGYSYEQYF	TGCGCCAGCAGCTTCGACGGAAAGGGATACTCCTACGAGCAGTACTTC
.	TRBV5-1	TRBJ2-5	few	CASSWGVAETQYF	TGCGCCAGCAGCTGGGGAGTGGCAGAGACCCAGTACTTC
.	TRBV24-1	TRBJ2-5	.	CATISLLGQYF	TGTGCCACCATTTCCCTACTAGGCCAGTACTTC
.	TRBV12-3/TRBV12-4	TRBJ2-3	few	CASGIGHTDTQYF	TGTGCCAGCGGGATAGGACACACAGATACGCAGTATTTT
TRBD1	TRBV7-8	TRBJ1-6	.	CASRTGTGKDSPLHF	TGTGCCAGCAGAACCGGGACAGGGAAGGATTCACCCCTCCACTTT
TRBD2	TRBV20-1	TRBJ2-7	few	CSARRASGRAYEQYF	TGCAGTGCTAGAAGGGCCAGCGGGAGGGCCTACGAGCAGTACTTC
.	TRBV6-1	TRBJ2-1	.	CASSLGLARRVEQFF	TGTGCCAGCAGCCTCGGACTTGCCAGAAGAGTTGAGCAGTTCTTC
TRBD1	TRBV19	TRBJ1-2	.	CASRGTVKGSYTF	TGTGCCAGTCGAGGGACAGTCAAGGGTTCCTACACCTTC